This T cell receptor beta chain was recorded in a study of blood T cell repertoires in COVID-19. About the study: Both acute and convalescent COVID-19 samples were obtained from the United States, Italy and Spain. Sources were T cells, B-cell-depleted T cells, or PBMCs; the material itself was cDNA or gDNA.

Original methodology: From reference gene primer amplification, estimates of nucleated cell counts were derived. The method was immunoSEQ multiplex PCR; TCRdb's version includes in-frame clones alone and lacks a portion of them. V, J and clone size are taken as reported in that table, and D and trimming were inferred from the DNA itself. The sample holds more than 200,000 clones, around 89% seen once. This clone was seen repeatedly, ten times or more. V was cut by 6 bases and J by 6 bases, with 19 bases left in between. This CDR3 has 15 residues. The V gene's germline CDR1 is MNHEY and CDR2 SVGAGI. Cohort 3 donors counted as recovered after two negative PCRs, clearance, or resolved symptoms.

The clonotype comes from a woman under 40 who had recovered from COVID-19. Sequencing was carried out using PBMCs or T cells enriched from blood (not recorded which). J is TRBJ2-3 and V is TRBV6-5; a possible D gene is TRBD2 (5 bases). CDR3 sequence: CASSLALGLRDTQYF. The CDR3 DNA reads TGTGCCAGCAGCTTGGCACTAGGACTGCGGGATACGCAGTATTTT.